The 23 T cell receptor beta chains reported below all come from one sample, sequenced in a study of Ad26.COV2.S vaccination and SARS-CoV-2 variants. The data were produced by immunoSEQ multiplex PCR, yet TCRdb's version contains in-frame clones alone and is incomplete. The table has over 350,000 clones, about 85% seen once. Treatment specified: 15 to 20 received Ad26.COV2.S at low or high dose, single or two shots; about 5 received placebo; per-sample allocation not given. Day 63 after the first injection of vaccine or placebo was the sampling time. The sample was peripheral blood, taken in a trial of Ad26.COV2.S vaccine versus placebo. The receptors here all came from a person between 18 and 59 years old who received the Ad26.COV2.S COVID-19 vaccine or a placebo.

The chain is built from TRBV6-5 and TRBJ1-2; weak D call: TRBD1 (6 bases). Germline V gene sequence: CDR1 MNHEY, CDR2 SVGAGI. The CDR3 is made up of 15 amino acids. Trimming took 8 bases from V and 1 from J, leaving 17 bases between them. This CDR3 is CASYPATGLNYGYTF. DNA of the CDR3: TGTGCCAGCTACCCTGCGACAGGACTTAACTATGGCTACACCTTC.

The CDR3 spells CASWKPVYEQYF. CDR3 bases: TGTGCCAGCTGGAAGCCCGTTTACGAGCAGTACTTC. The V and J genes are TRBV2 and TRBJ2-7, with D hard to call. The CDR3 has 12 amino acids. Germline V gene sequence: CDR1 SNHLY, CDR2 FYNNEI. Trimming removed 8 bases at V and 4 bases at J, with 12 bases between.

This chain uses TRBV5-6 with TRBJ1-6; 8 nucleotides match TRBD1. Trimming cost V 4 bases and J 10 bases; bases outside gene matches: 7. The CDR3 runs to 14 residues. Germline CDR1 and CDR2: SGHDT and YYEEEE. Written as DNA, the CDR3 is TGTGCCAGCAGCCTAGCAGGGGGCGCATCACCCCTCCACTTT. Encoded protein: CASSLAGGASPLHF.

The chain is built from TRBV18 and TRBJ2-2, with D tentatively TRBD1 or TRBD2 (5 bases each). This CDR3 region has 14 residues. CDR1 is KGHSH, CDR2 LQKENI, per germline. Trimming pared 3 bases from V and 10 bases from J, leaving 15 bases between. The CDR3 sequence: CASSPEAGKEELFF. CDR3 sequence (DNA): TGTGCCAGCTCACCGGAGGCAGGGAAAGAGGAGCTGTTTTTT.

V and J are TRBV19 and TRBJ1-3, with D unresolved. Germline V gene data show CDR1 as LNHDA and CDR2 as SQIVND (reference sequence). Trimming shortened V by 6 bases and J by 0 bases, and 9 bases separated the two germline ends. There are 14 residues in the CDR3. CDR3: CASSAGSSGNTIYF. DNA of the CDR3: TGTGCCAGTAGCGCGGGTAGCTCTGGAAACACCATATATTTT. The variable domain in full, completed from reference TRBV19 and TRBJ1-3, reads DGGITQSPKYLFRKEGQNVTLSCEQNLNHDAMYWYRQDPGQGLRLIYYSQIVNDFQKGDIAEGYSVSREKKESFPLTVTSAQKNPTAFYLCASSAGSSGNTIYFGEGSWLTVV.

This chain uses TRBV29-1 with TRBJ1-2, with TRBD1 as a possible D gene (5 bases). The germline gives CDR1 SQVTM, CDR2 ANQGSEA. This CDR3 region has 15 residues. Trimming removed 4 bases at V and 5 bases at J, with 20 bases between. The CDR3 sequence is CSVGKERQGGYGYTF. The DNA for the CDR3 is TGCAGCGTTGGTAAAGAGCGGCAGGGAGGGTATGGCTACACCTTC.

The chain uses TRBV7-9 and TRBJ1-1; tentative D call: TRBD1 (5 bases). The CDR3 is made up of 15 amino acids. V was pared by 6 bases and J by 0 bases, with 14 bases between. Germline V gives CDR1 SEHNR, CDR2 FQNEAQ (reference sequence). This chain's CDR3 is CASSPKGLMNTEAFF. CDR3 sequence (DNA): TGTGCCAGCAGTCCTAAGGGGCTTATGAACACTGAAGCTTTCTTT.

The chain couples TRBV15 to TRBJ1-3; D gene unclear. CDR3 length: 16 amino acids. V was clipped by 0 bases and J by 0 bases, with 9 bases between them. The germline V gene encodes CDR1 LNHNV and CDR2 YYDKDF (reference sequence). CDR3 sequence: CATSRDLPRSGNTIYF. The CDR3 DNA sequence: TGTGCCACCAGCAGAGATCTTCCCCGCTCTGGAAACACCATATATTTT. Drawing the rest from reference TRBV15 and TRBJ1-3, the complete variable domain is DAMVIQNPRYQVTQFGKPVTLSCSQTLNHNVMYWYQQKSSQAPKLLFHYYDKDFNNEADTPDNFQSRRPNTSFCFLDIRSPGLGDTAMYLCATSRDLPRSGNTIYFGEGSWLTVV.

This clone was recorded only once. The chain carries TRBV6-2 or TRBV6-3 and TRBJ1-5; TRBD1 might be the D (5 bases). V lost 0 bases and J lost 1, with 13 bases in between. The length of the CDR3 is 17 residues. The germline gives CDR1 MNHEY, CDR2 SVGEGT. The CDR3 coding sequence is TGTGCCAGCAGTTACTCTCTCCAGGGCACGAGCAATCAGCCCCAGCATTTT. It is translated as CASSYSLQGTSNQPQHF.

CDR3: CASSETGQGVTGELFF. CDR3 nucleotides: TGCGCCAGCAGCGAAACCGGACAGGGGGTAACCGGGGAGCTGTTTTTT. This chain links TRBV5-1 with TRBJ2-2; TRBD1 agrees at 10 bases. The CDR3 is made up of 16 amino acids. The V gene end was trimmed by 4 bases and the J gene end by 5 bases; junction bases not matched to a gene: 8. CDR1 and CDR2 (germline): SGHRS, YFSETQ.

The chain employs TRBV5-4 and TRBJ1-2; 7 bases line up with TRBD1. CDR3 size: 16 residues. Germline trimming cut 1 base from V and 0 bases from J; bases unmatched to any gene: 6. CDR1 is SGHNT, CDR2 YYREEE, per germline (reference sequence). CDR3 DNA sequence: TGTGCCAGCAGCTTGCCCGGACAGGATGCTAACTATGGCTACACCTTC. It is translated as CASSLPGQDANYGYTF. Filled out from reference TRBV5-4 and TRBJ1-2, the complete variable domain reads ETGVTQSPTHLIKTRGQQVTLRCSSQSGHNTVSWYQQALGQGPQFIFQYYREEENGRGNFPPRFSGLQFPNYSSELNVNALELDDSALYLCASSLPGQDANYGYTFGSGTRLTVV.

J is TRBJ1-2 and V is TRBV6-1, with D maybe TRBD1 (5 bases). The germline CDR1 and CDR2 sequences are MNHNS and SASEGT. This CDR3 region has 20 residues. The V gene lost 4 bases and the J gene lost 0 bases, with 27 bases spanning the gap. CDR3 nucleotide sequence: TGTGCCAGCAGTGGTTACAGGCCCTTTATCCCTACAAAAACTAACTATGGCTACACCTTC. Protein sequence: CASSGYRPFIPTKTNYGYTF.

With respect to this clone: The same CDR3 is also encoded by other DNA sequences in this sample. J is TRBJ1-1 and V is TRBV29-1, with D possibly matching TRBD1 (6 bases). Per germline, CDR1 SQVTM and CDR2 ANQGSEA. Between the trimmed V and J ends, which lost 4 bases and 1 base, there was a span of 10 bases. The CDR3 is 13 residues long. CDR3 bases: TGCAGCGTTGCCCGAGGGGGGAACACTGAAGCTTTCTTT. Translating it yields CSVARGGNTEAFF.

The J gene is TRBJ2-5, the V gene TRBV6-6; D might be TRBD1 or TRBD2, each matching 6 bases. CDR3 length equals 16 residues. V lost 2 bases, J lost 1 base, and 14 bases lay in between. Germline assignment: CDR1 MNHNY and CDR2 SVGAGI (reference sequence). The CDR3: CASSYRTGRIQETQYF. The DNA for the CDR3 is TGTGCCAGCAGTTACAGAACAGGGAGGATCCAAGAGACCCAGTACTTC.

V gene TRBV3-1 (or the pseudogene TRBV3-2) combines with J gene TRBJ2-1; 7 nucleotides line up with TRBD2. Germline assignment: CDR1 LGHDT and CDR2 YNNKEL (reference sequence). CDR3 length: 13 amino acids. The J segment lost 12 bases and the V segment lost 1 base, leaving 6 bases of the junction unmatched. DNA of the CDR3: TGTGCCAGCAGCCAAGGTTCTAGCGGACCGCAGTTCTTC. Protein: CASSQGSSGPQFF.

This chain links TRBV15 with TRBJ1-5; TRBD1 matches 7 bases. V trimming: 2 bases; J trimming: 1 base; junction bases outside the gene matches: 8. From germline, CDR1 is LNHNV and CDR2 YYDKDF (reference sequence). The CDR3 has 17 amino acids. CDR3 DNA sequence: TGTGCCACCAGCAGAACCTGGACAGGCCCGAGCAATCAGCCCCAGCATTTT. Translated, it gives CATSRTWTGPSNQPQHF.

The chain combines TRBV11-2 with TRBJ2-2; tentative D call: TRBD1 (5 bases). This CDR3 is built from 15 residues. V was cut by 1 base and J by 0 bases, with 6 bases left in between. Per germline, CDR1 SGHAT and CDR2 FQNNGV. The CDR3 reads CASSLVGANTGELFF. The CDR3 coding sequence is TGTGCCAGCAGCTTAGTAGGGGCGAACACCGGGGAGCTGTTTTTT. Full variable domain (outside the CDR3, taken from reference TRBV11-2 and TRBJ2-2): EAGVAQSPRYKIIEKRQSVAFWCNPISGHATLYWYQQILGQGPKLLIQFQNNGVVDDSQLPKDRFSAERLKGVDSTLKIQPAKLEDSAVYLCASSLVGANTGELFFGEGSRLTVL.

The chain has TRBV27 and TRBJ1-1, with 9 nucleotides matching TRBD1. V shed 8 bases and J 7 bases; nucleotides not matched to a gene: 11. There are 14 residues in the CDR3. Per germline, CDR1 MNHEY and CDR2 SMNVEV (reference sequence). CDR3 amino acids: CASFAPGQGIEAFF. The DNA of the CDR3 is TGTGCCAGCTTTGCCCCGGGACAGGGAATTGAAGCTTTCTTT.

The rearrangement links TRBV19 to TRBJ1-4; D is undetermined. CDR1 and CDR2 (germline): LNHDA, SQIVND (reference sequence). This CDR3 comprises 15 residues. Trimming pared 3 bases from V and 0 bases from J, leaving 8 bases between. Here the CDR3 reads CASSITVTTNEKLFF. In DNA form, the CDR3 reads TGTGCCAGTAGTATCACGGTTACAACTAATGAAAAACTGTTTTTT.

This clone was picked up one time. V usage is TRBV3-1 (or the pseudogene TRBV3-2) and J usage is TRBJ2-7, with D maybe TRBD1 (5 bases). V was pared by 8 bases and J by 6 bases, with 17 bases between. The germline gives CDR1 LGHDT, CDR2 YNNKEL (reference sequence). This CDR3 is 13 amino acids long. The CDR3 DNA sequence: TGTGCCAGCGCTGCGGCAGGGATCGGCGAGCAGTACTTC. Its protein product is CASAAAGIGEQYF.

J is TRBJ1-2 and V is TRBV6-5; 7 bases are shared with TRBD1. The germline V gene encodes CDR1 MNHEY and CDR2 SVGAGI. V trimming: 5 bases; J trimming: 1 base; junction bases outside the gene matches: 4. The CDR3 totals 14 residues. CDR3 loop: CASSPRQGNYGYTF. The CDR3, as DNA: TGTGCCAGCAGTCCTCGACAGGGTAACTATGGCTACACCTTC.

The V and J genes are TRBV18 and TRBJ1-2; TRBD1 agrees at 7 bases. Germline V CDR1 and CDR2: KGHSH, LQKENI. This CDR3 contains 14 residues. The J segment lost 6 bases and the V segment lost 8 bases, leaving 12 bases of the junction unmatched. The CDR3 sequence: CASTNTTGDDGYTF. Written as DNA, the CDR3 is TGTGCCAGCACAAATACAACAGGGGATGATGGCTACACCTTC. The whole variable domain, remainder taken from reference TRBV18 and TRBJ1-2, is NAGVMQNPRHLVRRRGQEARLRCSPMKGHSHVYWYRQLPEEGLKFMVYLQKENIIDESGMPKERFSAEFPKEGPSILRIQQVVRGDSAAYFCASTNTTGDDGYTFGSGTRLTVV.

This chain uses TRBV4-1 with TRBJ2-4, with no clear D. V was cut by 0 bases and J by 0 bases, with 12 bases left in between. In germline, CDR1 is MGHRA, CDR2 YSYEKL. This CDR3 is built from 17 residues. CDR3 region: CASSQDSAQLAKNIQYF. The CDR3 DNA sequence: TGCGCCAGCAGCCAAGATTCTGCACAGCTAGCCAAAAACATTCAGTACTTC.